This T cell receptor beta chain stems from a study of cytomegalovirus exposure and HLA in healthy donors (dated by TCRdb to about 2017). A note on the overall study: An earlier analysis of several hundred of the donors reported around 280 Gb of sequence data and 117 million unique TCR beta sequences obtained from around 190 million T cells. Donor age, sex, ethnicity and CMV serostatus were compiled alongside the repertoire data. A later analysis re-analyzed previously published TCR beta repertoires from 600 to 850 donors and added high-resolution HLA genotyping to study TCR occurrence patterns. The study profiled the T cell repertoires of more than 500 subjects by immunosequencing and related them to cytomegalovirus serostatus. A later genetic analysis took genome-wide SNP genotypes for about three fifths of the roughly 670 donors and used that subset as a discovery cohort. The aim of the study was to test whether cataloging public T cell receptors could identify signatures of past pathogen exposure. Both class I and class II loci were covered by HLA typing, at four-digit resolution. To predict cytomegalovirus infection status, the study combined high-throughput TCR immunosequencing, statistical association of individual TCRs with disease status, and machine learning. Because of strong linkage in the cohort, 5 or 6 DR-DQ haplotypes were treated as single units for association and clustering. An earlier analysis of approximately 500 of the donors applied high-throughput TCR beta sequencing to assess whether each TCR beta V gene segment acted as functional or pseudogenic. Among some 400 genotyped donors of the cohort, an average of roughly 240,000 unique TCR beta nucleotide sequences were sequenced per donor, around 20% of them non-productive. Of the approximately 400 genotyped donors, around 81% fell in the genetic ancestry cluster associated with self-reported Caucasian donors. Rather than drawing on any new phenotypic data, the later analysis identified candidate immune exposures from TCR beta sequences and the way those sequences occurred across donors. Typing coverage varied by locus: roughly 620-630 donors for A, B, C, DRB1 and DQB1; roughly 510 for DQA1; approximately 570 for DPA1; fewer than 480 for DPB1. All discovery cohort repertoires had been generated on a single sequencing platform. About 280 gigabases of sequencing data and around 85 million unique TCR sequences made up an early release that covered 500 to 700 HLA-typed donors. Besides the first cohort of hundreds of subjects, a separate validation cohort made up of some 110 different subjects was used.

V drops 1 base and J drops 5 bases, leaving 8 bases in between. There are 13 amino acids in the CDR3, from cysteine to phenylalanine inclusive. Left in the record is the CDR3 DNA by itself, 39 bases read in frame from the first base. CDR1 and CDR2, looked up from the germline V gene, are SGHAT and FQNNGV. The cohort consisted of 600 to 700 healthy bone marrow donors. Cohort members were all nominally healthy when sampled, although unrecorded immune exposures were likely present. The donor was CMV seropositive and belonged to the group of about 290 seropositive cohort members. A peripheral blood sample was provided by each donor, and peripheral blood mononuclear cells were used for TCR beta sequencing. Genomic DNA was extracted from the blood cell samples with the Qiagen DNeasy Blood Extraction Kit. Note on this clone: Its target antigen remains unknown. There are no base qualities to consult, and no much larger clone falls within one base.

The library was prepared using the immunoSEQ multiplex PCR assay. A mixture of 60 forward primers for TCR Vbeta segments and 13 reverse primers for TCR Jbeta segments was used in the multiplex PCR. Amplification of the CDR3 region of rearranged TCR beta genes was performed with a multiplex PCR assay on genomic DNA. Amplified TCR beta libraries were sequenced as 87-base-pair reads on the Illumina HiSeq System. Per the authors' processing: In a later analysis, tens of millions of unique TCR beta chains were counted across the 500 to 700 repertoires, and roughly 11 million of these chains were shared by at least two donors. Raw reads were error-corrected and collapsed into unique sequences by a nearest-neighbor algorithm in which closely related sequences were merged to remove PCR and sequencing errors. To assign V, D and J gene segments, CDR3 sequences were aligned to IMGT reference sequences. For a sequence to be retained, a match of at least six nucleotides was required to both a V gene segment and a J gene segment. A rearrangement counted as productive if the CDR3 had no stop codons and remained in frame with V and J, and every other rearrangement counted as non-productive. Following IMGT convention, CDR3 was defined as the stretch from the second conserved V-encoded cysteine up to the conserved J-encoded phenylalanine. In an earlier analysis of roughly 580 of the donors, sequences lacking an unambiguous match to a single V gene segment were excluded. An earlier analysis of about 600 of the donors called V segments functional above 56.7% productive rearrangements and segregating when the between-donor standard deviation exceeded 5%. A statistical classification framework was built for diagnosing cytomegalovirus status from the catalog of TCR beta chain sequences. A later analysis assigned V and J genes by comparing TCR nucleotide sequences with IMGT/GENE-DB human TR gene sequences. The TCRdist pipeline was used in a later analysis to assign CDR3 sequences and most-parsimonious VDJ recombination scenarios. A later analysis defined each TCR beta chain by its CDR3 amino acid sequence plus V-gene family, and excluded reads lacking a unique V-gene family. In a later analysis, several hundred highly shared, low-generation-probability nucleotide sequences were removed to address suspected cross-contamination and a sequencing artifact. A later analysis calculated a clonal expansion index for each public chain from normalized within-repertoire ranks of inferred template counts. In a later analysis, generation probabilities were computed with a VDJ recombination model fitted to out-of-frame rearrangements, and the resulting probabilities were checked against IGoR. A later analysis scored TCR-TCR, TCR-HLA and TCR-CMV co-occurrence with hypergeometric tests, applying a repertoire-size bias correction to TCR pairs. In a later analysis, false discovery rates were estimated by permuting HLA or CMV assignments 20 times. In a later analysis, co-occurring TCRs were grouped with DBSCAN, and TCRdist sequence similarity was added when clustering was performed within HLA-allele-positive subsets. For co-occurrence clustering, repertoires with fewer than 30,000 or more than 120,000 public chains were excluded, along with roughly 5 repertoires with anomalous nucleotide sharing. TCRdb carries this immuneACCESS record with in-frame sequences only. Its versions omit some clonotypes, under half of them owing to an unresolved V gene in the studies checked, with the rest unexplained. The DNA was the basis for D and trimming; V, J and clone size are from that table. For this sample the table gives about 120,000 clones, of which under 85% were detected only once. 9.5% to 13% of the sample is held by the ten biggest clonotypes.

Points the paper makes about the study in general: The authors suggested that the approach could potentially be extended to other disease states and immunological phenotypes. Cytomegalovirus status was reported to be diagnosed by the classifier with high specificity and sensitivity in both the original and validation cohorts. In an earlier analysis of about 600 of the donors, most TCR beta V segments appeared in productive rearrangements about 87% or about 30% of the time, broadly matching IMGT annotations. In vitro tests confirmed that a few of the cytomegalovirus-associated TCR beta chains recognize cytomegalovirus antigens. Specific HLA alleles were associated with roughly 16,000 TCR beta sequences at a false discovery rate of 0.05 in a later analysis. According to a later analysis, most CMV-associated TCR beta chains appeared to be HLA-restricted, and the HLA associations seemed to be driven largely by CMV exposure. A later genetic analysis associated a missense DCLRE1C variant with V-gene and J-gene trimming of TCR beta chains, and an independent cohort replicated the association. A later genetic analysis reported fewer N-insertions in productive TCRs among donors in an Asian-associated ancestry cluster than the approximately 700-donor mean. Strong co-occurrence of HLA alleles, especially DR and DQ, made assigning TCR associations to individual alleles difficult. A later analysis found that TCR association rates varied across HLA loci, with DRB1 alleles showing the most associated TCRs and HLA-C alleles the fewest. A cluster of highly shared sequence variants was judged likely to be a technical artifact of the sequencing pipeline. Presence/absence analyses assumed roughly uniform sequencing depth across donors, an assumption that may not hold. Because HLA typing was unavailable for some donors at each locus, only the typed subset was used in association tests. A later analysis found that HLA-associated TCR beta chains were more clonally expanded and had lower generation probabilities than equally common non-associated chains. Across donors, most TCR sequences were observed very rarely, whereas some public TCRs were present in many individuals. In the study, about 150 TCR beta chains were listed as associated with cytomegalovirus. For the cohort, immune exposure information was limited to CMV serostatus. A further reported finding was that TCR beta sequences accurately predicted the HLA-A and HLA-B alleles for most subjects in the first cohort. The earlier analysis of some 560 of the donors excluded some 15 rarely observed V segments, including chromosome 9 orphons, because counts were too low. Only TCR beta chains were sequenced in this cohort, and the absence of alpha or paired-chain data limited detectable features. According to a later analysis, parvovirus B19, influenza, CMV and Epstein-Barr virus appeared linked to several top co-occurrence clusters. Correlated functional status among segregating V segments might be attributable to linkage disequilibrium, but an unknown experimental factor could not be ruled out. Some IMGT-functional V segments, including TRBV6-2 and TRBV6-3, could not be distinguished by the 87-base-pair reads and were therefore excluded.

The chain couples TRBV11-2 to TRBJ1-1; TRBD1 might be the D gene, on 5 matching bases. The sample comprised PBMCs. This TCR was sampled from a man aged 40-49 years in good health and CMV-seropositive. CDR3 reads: CASSLGQQTEAFF. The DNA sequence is TGTGCCAGCAGCTTAGGACAGCAGACTGAAGCTTTCTTT. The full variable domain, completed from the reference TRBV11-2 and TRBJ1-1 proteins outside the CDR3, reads EAGVAQSPRYKIIEKRQSVAFWCNPISGHATLYWYQQILGQGPKLLIQFQNNGVVDDSQLPKDRFSAERLKGVDSTLKIQPAKLEDSAVYLCASSLGQQTEAFFGQGTRLTVV.